Presented here are 21 T cell receptor beta chains from one specimen sequenced in a study of metastatic and nonmetastatic thyroid tumors. TCRdb re-called clones via MiXCR from the PCR reads. In the table there are fewer than 7,500 clones, roughly 18% of which are singletons. Thyroid surgery had not been preceded by any treatment in any patient. Sequencing used adjacent normal tissue. The receptors originated from a male donor with papillary thyroid cancer or a benign thyroid nodule (not recorded which). Some clones in this sample may be carry-over from other donors' samples.

The chain recombines TRBV12-3 or TRBV12-4 with TRBJ2-7; 7 nucleotides line up with TRBD1. The CDR3 extends over 15 amino acids. The ends lost 5 bases at V and 6 bases at J; junction bases unmatched: 13. CDR3 DNA sequence: TGTGCCAGCAGTCATCCACCGACAGGGAAGGGCGAGCAGTACTTC. This codes for CASSHPPTGKGEQYF.

V is TRBV11-2 and J is TRBJ1-3, with unresolved D. The CDR3 runs 13 residues. In germline, CDR1 is SGHAT, CDR2 FQNNGV. The V and J ends lost 0 bases and 8 bases respectively, with 8 bases between them. CDR3 in amino acids: CASSLERRDTIYF. The CDR3 nucleotides read TGTGCCAGCAGCTTAGAGCGGAGGGACACCATATATTTT.

This clone was detected many times. The chain recombines TRBV4-1 with TRBJ1-1; no definite D call. The CDR3 consists of 13 residues. V shed 3 bases and J shed 4 bases, with 9 bases lying between them. The germline gives CDR1 MGHRA, CDR2 YSYEKL. CDR3: CASSQKGATEAFF. Written as DNA, the CDR3 is TGCGCCAGCAGCCAGAAGGGTGCCACTGAAGCTTTCTTT.

The chain has TRBV5-1 and TRBJ2-2; D is uncertain. The V and J ends lost 5 bases and 2 bases respectively, with 10 bases between them. Germline CDR1 reads SGHRS; CDR2 reads YFSETQ. The CDR3 covers 14 residues. The CDR3 DNA follows: TGCGCCAGCAGGCCAGCCCTTAACACCGGGGAGCTGTTTTTT. Amino acids: CASRPALNTGELFF.

The CDR3 DNA sequence: TGTGCCAGCAGTGAATTAGGCAGCGCCTATGGCTACACCTTC. Translation: CASSELGSAYGYTF. V usage is TRBV2 and J usage is TRBJ1-2; D call uncertain. The germline CDR1 and CDR2 sequences are SNHLY and FYNNEI. V lost 2 bases, J lost 4 bases, and 11 bases lay in between. The CDR3 is 14 residues long.

J is TRBJ1-3 and V is TRBV10-3; the match to TRBD1 covers 7 bases. Germline V lookup: CDR1 ENHRY, CDR2 SYGVKD. This CDR3 has 15 residues. The V segment lost 4 bases and the J segment 0 bases; nucleotides outside the gene matches: 3. CDR3 nucleotide sequence: TGTGCCATCAGTGCGGGACAGCTCTCTGGAAACACCATATATTTT. Translated: CAISAGQLSGNTIYF.

Remarks on this clone: At one end, the junction sequence differs from germline, possibly due to a read error. The chain uses TRBV6-1 and TRBJ2-2, with 8 bases fitting TRBD2. CDR1 is MNHNS and CDR2 is SASEGT in the germline V gene. The CDR3 loop spans 15 amino acids. The CDR3 DNA sequence: TGTGCCAGCAGTGGAGCGGGAGAAGGGACCGGGGAGCTGCTTTTT. Protein sequence: CASSGAGEGTGELLF.

The V and J genes are TRBV7-2 and TRBJ1-1, with D perhaps TRBD1 (5 bases). The germline CDR1 and CDR2 sequences are SGHTA and FQGNSA. V gave up 4 bases and J gave up 3 bases, with 12 bases separating them. This CDR3 comprises 14 residues. CDR3 sequence reads: CASSYAGLDTEAFF. The CDR3 DNA follows: TGTGCCAGCAGCTACGCGGGGCTGGACACTGAAGCTTTCTTT.

This clone is labeled as medium-sized. This chain joins TRBV12-5 and TRBJ1-1; 8 bases fit TRBD1. V lost 5 bases to trimming and J lost 4 bases; unmatched junction nucleotides: 6. Germline loops: CDR1 LGHNT, CDR2 FRNRAP. The CDR3 spans 14 residues. CDR3: CASGRRTGSTEAFF. CDR3 nucleotide sequence: TGTGCTAGTGGTCGACGGACAGGGAGCACTGAAGCTTTCTTT.

This clone was picked up a small number of times. J is TRBJ2-2 and V is TRBV6-1; tentatively, D is TRBD1 (6 bases). Trimming pared 6 bases from V and 0 bases from J, leaving 14 bases between. This CDR3 is built from 16 residues. Germline V gene data show CDR1 as MNHNS and CDR2 as SASEGT. CDR3 nucleotide sequence: TGTGCCAGCAGCCGCCCCGGGACATCGAACACCGGGGAGCTGTTTTTT. Translated, it gives CASSRPGTSNTGELFF.

The chain recombines TRBV30 with TRBJ1-2, with unresolved D. V lost 4 bases to trimming and J lost 6 bases, with 9 bases between them. CDR3 length: 11 amino acids. Germline assignment: CDR1 GTSNPN and CDR2 SVGIG (reference sequence). In nucleotides, the CDR3 is TGTGCCTGGAAAATGAACCATGGCTACACCTTC. It encodes CAWKMNHGYTF.

By sample share, this clone is medium-sized. The chain joins TRBV12-3 or TRBV12-4 to TRBJ1-1; D remains ambiguous. This CDR3 contains 14 residues. The germline V and J ends were trimmed by 7 bases and 2 bases, with 14 bases remaining between them. CDR3 in amino acids: CASTNSGLNTEAFF. The CDR3 DNA reads as TGTGCCAGCACCAACAGTGGATTAAACACTGAAGCTTTCTTT.

In this sample, this clone turned up a few times. The rearrangement links TRBV19 to TRBJ1-1; D is uncertain. The CDR3 is 15 residues long. Trimming removed 4 bases at V and 2 bases at J, with 14 bases between. Germline V gives CDR1 LNHDA, CDR2 SQIVND (reference sequence). The chain's CDR3 is CASSTAQVPNTEAFF. CDR3 coding DNA: TGTGCCAGTAGTACGGCCCAGGTACCAAACACTGAAGCTTTCTTT. The full variable domain, in which reference TRBV19 and TRBJ1-1 provide the parts outside the CDR3, is DGGITQSPKYLFRKEGQNVTLSCEQNLNHDAMYWYRQDPGQGLRLIYYSQIVNDFQKGDIAEGYSVSREKKESFPLTVTSAQKNPTAFYLCASSTAQVPNTEAFFGQGTRLTVV.

The chain is built from TRBV7-8 and TRBJ1-6; no reliable D call. This CDR3 contains 15 residues. The germline V and J ends were trimmed by 6 bases and 4 bases, with 13 bases remaining between them. Germline CDR1 and CDR2: SGHVS and FQNEAQ. Here the CDR3 reads CASRPAGPYNSPLHF. The CDR3, as DNA: TGTGCCAGCAGGCCAGCGGGCCCTTATAATTCACCCCTCCACTTT.

This clone was detected only a few times. The V call is TRBV24-1, the J call TRBJ2-1; D possibly corresponds to TRBD2 (6 bases). The V end was cut by 4 bases, the J end by 2 bases, with 14 bases between. Germline assignment: CDR1 KGHDR and CDR2 SFDVKD. The CDR3 contains 16 residues. Written as DNA, the CDR3 is TGTGCCACCAGTGACCCCCTAGCGATCCCCTACAATGAGCAGTTCTTC. Translating it yields CATSDPLAIPYNEQFF.

By its share, this clone is medium-sized (0.01 to 0.1%). The V and J genes are TRBV7-2 and TRBJ1-1; D may be TRBD1 (6 bases). Germline CDR1 SGHTA, CDR2 FQGNSA. The V end lost 8 bases, the J end lost 1 base, and 14 bases lay between the germline ends. The CDR3 loop spans 14 amino acids. Here the CDR3 reads CASAYRGGNTEAFF. CDR3 DNA sequence: TGTGCCAGCGCCTACAGAGGGGGGAACACTGAAGCTTTCTTT. Combining the CDR3 with reference TRBV7-2 and TRBJ1-1 gives the whole variable domain GAGVSQSPSNKVTEKGKDVELRCDPISGHTALYWYRQSLGQGLEFLIYFQGNSAPDKSGLPSDRFSAERTGGSVSTLTIQRTQQEDSAVYLCASAYRGGNTEAFFGQGTRLTVV.

Many counts were recorded for this clone. The rearrangement joins TRBV5-1 to TRBJ1-2, with 7 bases aligning to TRBD1. Trimming at V came to 4 bases and at J to 6 bases, leaving 6 bases not matched to a gene. Germline CDR1 reads SGHRS; CDR2 reads YFSETQ. CDR3 length equals 13 residues. The CDR3 DNA follows: TGCGCCAGCAGCAGTACAACAGGGGATGGCTACACCTTC. This encodes CASSSTTGDGYTF. Complete variable domain (other parts from reference TRBV5-1 and TRBJ1-2): KAGVTQTPRYLIKTRGQQVTLSCSPISGHRSVSWYQQTPGQGLQFLFEYFSETQRNKGNFPGRFSGRQFSNSRSEMNVSTLELGDSALYLCASSSTTGDGYTFGSGTRLTVV.

Comment on this clone: At one boundary the junction diverges from the germline segment, which might be a read error. The chain employs TRBV25-1 and TRBJ2-7, with a tentative D call TRBD1 (5 bases). CDR1 and CDR2 (germline): MGHDK, SYGVNS. This CDR3 contains 15 residues. The CDR3 DNA follows: TGTGCCAGCGGCAAGGGGTTTGAGGTGGTGTACGGGCAGTACTTC. It encodes CASGKGFEVVYGQYF.

This chain uses TRBV7-8 with TRBJ2-5; 12 nucleotides line up with TRBD2. With V trimmed by 2 bases and J by 4 bases, 11 bases remained unmatched. CDR1 and CDR2 from the germline V gene are SGHVS and FQNEAQ. The CDR3 is 18 residues long. As DNA, the CDR3 is TGTGCCAGCAGCTTACTAGCGGGGGGGCCTCTGGGTGCAGAGACCCAGTACTTC. As protein: CASSLLAGGPLGAETQYF.

This clone was recorded a few times. DNA for the CDR3: TGCGCCAGCAGCTTGCGCAGGACAGGCCTCGACGAGCAGTACTTC. This sequence encodes CASSLRRTGLDEQYF. The chain carries TRBV5-1 and TRBJ2-7, with TRBD1 matching 7 bases. The ends lost 1 base at V and 5 bases at J; junction bases unmatched: 9. In germline, CDR1 is SGHRS, CDR2 YFSETQ. This CDR3 spans 15 amino acids.

J is TRBJ1-2 and V is TRBV28; D is possibly TRBD1 (6 bases). V gave up 4 bases and J gave up 4 bases, with 13 bases separating them. Germline assignment: CDR1 MDHEN and CDR2 SYDVKM. The CDR3 loop spans 14 amino acids. CDR3 sequence (DNA): TGTGCCAGCAGTTCCGGGACACACTCCTATGGCTACACCTTC. Its protein is CASSSGTHSYGYTF.